The 22 T cell receptor beta chains presented below share a single source sample, sequenced in a study of blood T cell repertoires in COVID-19. Assay: immunoSEQ multiplex PCR; the TCRdb copy retains only in-frame clones and omits some. The repertoire consists of approximately 31,000 clones, with 65% to 90% occurring once and the leading ten covering 7% to 10%. Material for sequencing was peripheral blood. The source of these receptors is a man older than 75 with active COVID-19.

The rearrangement links TRBV12-3 or TRBV12-4 to TRBJ2-1; D perhaps matches TRBD2 (6 bases). The V end lost 2 bases, the J end lost 6 bases, and 8 bases lay between the germline ends. CDR3 size: 13 residues. This CDR3 reads CASSLLGGNEQFF. The CDR3 region has the DNA TGTGCCAGCAGTTTATTGGGGGGCAATGAGCAGTTCTTC.

The V and J genes are TRBV10-2 and TRBJ1-3, with D possibly matching TRBD1 (6 bases). Looked up from germline, CDR1 is WSHSY and CDR2 is SAAADI. Trimming removed 5 bases from V and 0 bases from J, with 8 bases in between. This CDR3 is 14 amino acids long. The CDR3 is CASSPQGSGNTIYF. In DNA, the CDR3 is TGCGCCAGCAGTCCACAGGGCTCTGGAAACACCATATATTTT.

V and J are TRBV4-2 and TRBJ2-1, with TRBD2 as a possible D gene (6 bases). CDR1 and CDR2 from the germline V gene are LGHNA and YNFKEQ. Trimming stripped 0 bases from V and 7 bases from J, with 16 bases between. This CDR3 has 16 residues. CDR3 nucleotides: TGTGCCAGCAGCCAAGATTCCGGGGGAGTGCGAAATGAGCAGTTCTTC. It codes for CASSQDSGGVRNEQFF.

V gene TRBV28 combines with J gene TRBJ2-2, with a possible D match to TRBD1 (6 bases). Germline CDR1 and CDR2: MDHEN and SYDVKM. V gave up 6 bases and J gave up 0 bases, with 11 bases separating them. The length of the CDR3 is 15 residues. The DNA for the CDR3 is TGTGCCAGCAGCTGGGGACACTCGAACACCGGGGAGCTGTTTTTT. It is translated as CASSWGHSNTGELFF.

The table lists this clone with a few counts. V and J are TRBV5-6 and TRBJ1-2; D is ambiguous. This CDR3 has 13 amino acids. The V gene's germline CDR1 is SGHDT and CDR2 YYEEEE. V lost 1 base and J 8 bases, leaving 12 bases between the germline ends. CDR3 protein: CASSLIGSGGYTF. The CDR3 DNA follows: TGTGCCAGCAGCTTGATCGGGTCTGGCGGCTACACCTTC.

The chain couples TRBV12-3 or TRBV12-4 to TRBJ2-1; D ambiguous. The CDR3 length is 12 residues. V gave up 1 base and J gave up 9 bases, with 7 bases separating them. The chain's CDR3 is CASSLDSLEQFF. CDR3 DNA sequence: TGTGCCAGCAGTTTAGACAGCCTTGAGCAGTTCTTC.

V and J are TRBV7-2 and TRBJ1-2; D call uncertain. Germline V gene data show CDR1 as SGHTA and CDR2 as FQGNSA. Trimming took 1 base from V and 7 from J, leaving 16 bases between them. The CDR3 covers 15 residues. The CDR3 loop is CASSLVGRGLGGYTF. The CDR3, as DNA: TGTGCCAGCAGCTTAGTTGGTCGGGGTTTGGGTGGCTACACCTTC.

This chain connects TRBV5-1 to TRBJ2-5; no reliable D call. Germline V gene sequence: CDR1 SGHRS, CDR2 YFSETQ. V lost 4 bases to trimming and J lost 4 bases, with 14 bases between them. The CDR3 length is 14 residues. The CDR3 sequence is CASSSLDNAETQYF. The CDR3 DNA sequence: TGCGCCAGCAGCAGCCTCGACAACGCAGAGACCCAGTACTTC.

The rearrangement joins TRBV5-1 to TRBJ2-4; D gene unclear. Looked up from germline, CDR1 is SGHRS and CDR2 is YFSETQ. Trimming left V 1 base short and J 6 bases short, with 11 bases between. CDR3 length equals 14 residues. DNA for the CDR3: TGCGCCAGCAGCTTGAGTATGGCAGGAAACATTCAGTACTTC. Its protein is CASSLSMAGNIQYF.

The V and J genes are TRBV29-1 and TRBJ2-3, with 11 nucleotides matching TRBD2. V lost 5 bases, J lost 4 bases, and 5 bases stayed unmatched. Germline loops: CDR1 SQVTM, CDR2 ANQGSEA. This CDR3 region has 14 residues. Written as DNA, the CDR3 is TGCAGCGTTATAGCGGGGGGGATGCCAGATACGCAGTATTTT. It specifies CSVIAGGMPDTQYF.

This clone occurred once. The J gene is TRBJ2-7, the V gene TRBV5-4, with TRBD1 identical over 10 bases. CDR3 length: 15 amino acids. CDR1 and CDR2 from the germline V gene are SGHNT and YYREEE (reference sequence). The V and J ends lost 2 bases and 2 bases, in that order; junction bases with no gene match: 4. This CDR3 reads CASSLPGTGAYEQYF. CDR3 in DNA: TGTGCCAGCAGCTTACCCGGGACAGGGGCCTACGAGCAGTACTTC.

The chain joins TRBV7-5 to TRBJ1-6. TRBV7-5 is designated a pseudogene. The CDR3 is made up of 17 amino acids. The CDR3 is CVRSLLVLGGPESPLHF. The CDR3 DNA sequence: TGTGTCAGAAGCTTACTGGTTCTGGGGGGACCGGAATCTCCCCTCCACTTT.

Concerning this clone: With a much larger clone just one base away, this may be a read error. No DNA is shown, since the ends of the CDR3 on it are uncertain; the CDR3 is the one TCRdb lists. The sample has other DNA sequences that encode this CDR3 too. The gene calls are TRBV1 and TRBJ2-2; the DNA was not compared with TRBD1, the D call given in the table. TRBV1 is a known pseudogene. The CDR3 adds up to 18 amino acids, both ends counted. CDR3 loop: CTSSQDRWGSGAQRELFF.

This clone was detected only a few times. The chain carries TRBV7-9 and TRBJ2-1; 11 bases map to TRBD2. Per the germline V gene, CDR1 is SEHNR and CDR2 is FQNEAQ (reference sequence). The CDR3 is 16 residues long. With 5 bases clipped from V and 6 bases from J, the junction kept 9 bases outside the gene matches. The CDR3 sequence: CASSQMALAGGNEQFF. CDR3 nucleotide sequence: TGTGCCAGCAGCCAGATGGCGCTAGCGGGGGGCAATGAGCAGTTCTTC.

This clone was counted once. This chain connects TRBV27 to TRBJ1-1; D gene uncertain. Germline lookup yields CDR1 MNHEY and CDR2 SMNVEV (reference sequence). The ends were cut back, 0 bases at V and 0 bases at J, with 5 bases in the middle. This CDR3 comprises 14 residues. The CDR3 DNA reads as TGTGCCAGCAGTTTATCGAGGCTGAACACTGAAGCTTTCTTT. Protein sequence: CASSLSRLNTEAFF.

The CDR3 region has the DNA TGCAGCGCTCGGCGGGCCTCCTACAATGAGCAGTTCTTC. This encodes CSARRASYNEQFF. This rearrangement joins TRBV29-1 to TRBJ2-1, with D tentatively TRBD2 (5 bases). Germline CDR1 is SQVTM and CDR2 is ANQGSEA. CDR3 size: 13 residues. V lost 7 bases to trimming and J lost 0 bases, with 10 bases between them.

The DNA for the CDR3 is TGTGCCAGCAGCCGCCCCCCGGGGGTAAGCTCTGGGGCCAACGTCCTGACTTTC. This gives the protein CASSRPPGVSSGANVLTF. The rearrangement joins TRBV3-1 (or the pseudogene TRBV3-2) to TRBJ2-6, with a tentative D call TRBD2 (6 bases). In germline, CDR1 is LGHDT, CDR2 YNNKEL (reference sequence). There are 18 residues in the CDR3. The V and J ends lost 4 bases and 0 bases respectively, with 16 bases between them.

The gene calls are TRBV23-1 and TRBJ2-2; D is possibly TRBD1 (6 bases). TRBV23-1 counts as an open reading frame of uncertain function. The germline V and J ends were trimmed by 8 bases and 2 bases, with 15 bases remaining between them. The CDR3 sequence is 15 residues long. CDR3 nucleotides: TGCGCCAGCTTACCGGGACACCCCAACACCGGGGAGCTGTTTTTT. Translation gives CASLPGHPNTGELFF.

The chain combines TRBV6-5 with TRBJ1-3; D gene ambiguous. The germline V and J ends were trimmed by 7 bases and 0 bases, with 13 bases remaining between them. CDR3 length equals 15 residues. Germline V gene lookup returns CDR1 MNHEY and CDR2 SVGAGI. Written as DNA, the CDR3 is TGTGCCAGCAAAAAAGTAACTAACTCTGGAAACACCATATATTTT. Protein product: CASKKVTNSGNTIYF.

This chain links TRBV29-1 with TRBJ2-2, with 8 bases identical to TRBD1. Germline CDR1 is SQVTM and CDR2 is ANQGSEA. The CDR3 loop spans 15 amino acids. With 6 bases clipped from V and 2 bases from J, the junction kept 8 bases outside the gene matches. CDR3 in amino acids: CSVASGTGNTGELFF. DNA of the CDR3: TGCAGCGTCGCCTCCGGGACAGGCAACACCGGGGAGCTGTTTTTT.

The CDR3 DNA is TGCGCCAGCAGCTGGGGGGGGCTTAACAATGAGCAGTTCTTC. Protein sequence: CASSWGGLNNEQFF. The chain has TRBV4-3 and TRBJ2-1, with D perhaps TRBD2 (7 bases). Germline values: CDR1 LGHNA, CDR2 YSLEER. This CDR3 has 14 amino acids. The germline V and J ends were trimmed by 5 bases and 5 bases, with 13 bases remaining between them.

J is TRBJ1-6 and V is TRBV7-3; 7 bases are shared with TRBD1. The CDR3 runs to 15 residues. The ends lost 1 base at V and 7 bases at J; junction bases unmatched: 4. Germline values: CDR1 SGHTA, CDR2 FQGTGA. CDR3 residues: CASSLSGTDNSPLHF. In nucleotides, the CDR3 is TGTGCCAGCAGCTTAAGCGGGACAGACAATTCACCCCTCCACTTT.